The text below deals with one TCR beta chain. V trimming: 1 base; J trimming: 8 bases; junction bases outside the gene matches: 4. Germline CDR1 reads SGHNT; CDR2 reads YENEEA. The CDR3 is 14 residues long. This sample is drawn from a study of shared clonotypes between healthy human individuals. Libraries were prepared by immunoSEQ multiplex PCR; TCRdb keeps only in-frame clonotypes and omits some of them. The sample shows more than 900,000 clones, roughly 74% of them seen only once. The clonotype was recovered from a man aged 18-30 years in good health. Some clones in this sample may be carry-over from other donors' samples. The sample comprised memory CD4+ T cells from PBMCs. As for subset: CD45RA-negative fraction. The chain links TRBV11-3 to TRBJ2-1; 8 bases align to TRBD1. This CDR3 is CASSLGAGGYEQFF. CDR3 bases: TGTGCCAGCAGCTTAGGTGCAGGGGGCTATGAGCAGTTCTTC.